These T cell receptor beta chains were read from a single sample in a study of CD8 T cells in ankylosing spondylitis. From the 5' RACE reads, TCRdb called clonotypes with MiXCR, one entry per CDR3 protein. The data show about 320,000 distinct CDR3 sequences, more than 9% seen once. Sequencing input: blood, either unsorted or a sorted T cell fraction (not recorded which). These TCRs come from a female donor with ankylosing spondylitis or in good health (not recorded which). The CDR3 runs from the conserved cysteine through the conserved F or W. A D gene is named only where the DNA matches it firmly. Where a row states a size, it is once, few, many or the class of an expanded clone; other rows omit it.

v_gene: TRBV12-3/TRBV12-4; abundance: many; d_gene: TRBD1; j_gene: TRBJ1-5; CDR3aa: CASSRTGSQPQHF; CDR3nt: TGTGCCAGCAGCAGGACAGGGAGTCAGCCCCAGCATTTT
v_gene: TRBV20-1; abundance: .; d_gene: TRBD1; j_gene: TRBJ1-1; CDR3aa: CSARVDRGNTEAFF; CDR3nt: TGCAGTGCTAGAGTAGACAGGGGGAACACTGAAGCTTTCTTT
v_gene: TRBV9; abundance: many; d_gene: .; j_gene: TRBJ1-6; CDR3aa: CASSVRTDNSPLHF; CDR3nt: TGTGCCAGCAGCGTGAGGACAGATAATTCACCCCTCCACTTT
v_gene: TRBV20-1; abundance: many; d_gene: .; j_gene: TRBJ1-6; CDR3aa: CSASGAGGNNSPLHF; CDR3nt: TGCAGTGCTAGTGGGGCGGGGGGCAATAATTCACCCCTCCACTTT
v_gene: TRBV9; abundance: many; d_gene: TRBD2; j_gene: TRBJ2-7; CDR3aa: CASSATKWTSGKNYDYEQYF; CDR3nt: TGTGCCAGCAGCGCAACTAAGTGGACTAGCGGGAAGAATTACGACTACGAGCAGTACTTC
v_gene: TRBV18; abundance: .; d_gene: TRBD1; j_gene: TRBJ2-7; CDR3aa: CASSPVPGQDSYEQYF; CDR3nt: TGTGCCAGCTCACCCGTCCCGGGACAGGATTCCTACGAGCAGTACTTC
v_gene: TRBV3-1; abundance: .; d_gene: .; j_gene: TRBJ1-1; CDR3aa: CASSLKQGATEAFF; CDR3nt: TGTGCCAGCAGCCTAAAACAGGGAGCGACTGAAGCTTTCTTT
v_gene: TRBV5-1; abundance: few; d_gene: .; j_gene: TRBJ1-1; CDR3aa: CASSAETGWTEAFF; CDR3nt: TGCGCCAGCAGCGCCGAGACAGGCTGGACTGAAGCTTTCTTT
v_gene: TRBV7-9; abundance: many; d_gene: TRBD1; j_gene: TRBJ1-6; CDR3aa: CASSHSPTGVNSPLHF; CDR3nt: TGTGCCAGCAGCCACTCGCCGACAGGGGTGAATTCACCCCTCCACTTT
v_gene: TRBV7-9; abundance: .; d_gene: .; j_gene: TRBJ1-1; CDR3aa: CASSSTKGNTEAFF; CDR3nt: TGTGCCAGCAGCTCGACCAAGGGAAACACTGAAGCTTTCTTT
v_gene: TRBV5-1; abundance: many; d_gene: .; j_gene: TRBJ1-1; CDR3aa: CASSRSENAEAFF; CDR3nt: TGCGCCAGCAGCCGATCAGAGAACGCTGAAGCTTTCTTT
v_gene: TRBV6-1; abundance: few; d_gene: TRBD2; j_gene: TRBJ2-2; CDR3aa: CASSRPRQLAGGAGELFF; CDR3nt: TGTGCCAGCAGCCGACCCCGACAGCTAGCGGGAGGAGCCGGGGAGCTGTTTTTT
v_gene: TRBV20-1; abundance: many; d_gene: .; j_gene: TRBJ2-4; CDR3aa: CSAHQGGTKNIQYF; CDR3nt: TGCAGTGCGCACCAGGGTGGGACCAAAAACATTCAGTACTTC
v_gene: TRBV24-1; abundance: .; d_gene: TRBD1; j_gene: TRBJ2-3; CDR3aa: CATSDLPGGDLTDTQYF; CDR3nt: TGTGCCACCAGTGATTTGCCAGGGGGCGACCTCACAGATACGCAGTATTTT
v_gene: TRBV3-1; abundance: few; d_gene: .; j_gene: TRBJ2-7; CDR3aa: CASSRTGVAEQYF; CDR3nt: TGTGCCAGCAGCCGGACCGGAGTAGCCGAGCAGTACTTC
v_gene: TRBV5-6; abundance: .; d_gene: .; j_gene: TRBJ2-1; CDR3aa: CASSLVLQNALNEQFF; CDR3nt: TGTGCCAGCAGCTTGGTCCTGCAAAACGCCCTCAATGAGCAGTTCTTC
v_gene: TRBV10-3; abundance: .; d_gene: TRBD1; j_gene: TRBJ2-3; CDR3aa: CAITRQGVVTDTQYF; CDR3nt: TGTGCCATCACCCGGCAGGGGGTGGTCACAGATACGCAGTATTTT
v_gene: TRBV5-1; abundance: many; d_gene: .; j_gene: TRBJ1-2; CDR3aa: CASSRESIGYTF; CDR3nt: TGCGCCAGCAGCAGGGAGTCAATCGGCTACACCTTC
v_gene: TRBV18; abundance: many; d_gene: TRBD1; j_gene: TRBJ2-7; CDR3aa: CASSPYSGQDEQYF; CDR3nt: TGTGCCAGCTCTCCTTACTCCGGACAGGACGAGCAGTACTTC
v_gene: TRBV20-1; abundance: many; d_gene: TRBD1; j_gene: TRBJ2-1; CDR3aa: CSASGTGGYNEQFF; CDR3nt: TGCAGTGCTTCCGGGACAGGCGGCTACAATGAGCAGTTCTTC
v_gene: TRBV11-2; abundance: many; d_gene: TRBD1; j_gene: TRBJ2-3; CDR3aa: CASSPGQGRVSADTQYF; CDR3nt: TGTGCCAGCAGCCCAGGACAGGGTCGGGTTTCGGCAGATACGCAGTATTTT
v_gene: TRBV15; abundance: many; d_gene: .; j_gene: TRBJ2-1; CDR3aa: CATSVRKPYNEQFF; CDR3nt: TGTGCCACCAGCGTAAGAAAGCCCTACAATGAGCAGTTCTTC